Each of the 25 T cell receptor beta chains below was sequenced from the same sample in a study of long-term antiretroviral therapy in people with HIV. The authors ran the immunoSEQ assay, v3.0, at survey level. The table came from immunoSEQ multiplex PCR; TCRdb's copy has only in-frame clones and leaves some out. The data show 35,000 or so clones, with 70% to 90% seen just once and approximately 4.9% held by the top ten. The material sequenced was unsorted PBMCs, taken 2.8 years before starting antiretroviral therapy. The receptors originated from a woman between 25 and 40 years old with HIV.

This clone was counted only a few times. The genes are TRBV5-1 and TRBJ1-2; the match to TRBD1 covers 9 bases. Trimming removed 7 bases from V and 4 bases from J; junction bases left unmatched: 11. This CDR3 contains 15 residues. The germline V gene encodes CDR1 SGHRS and CDR2 YFSETQ. The CDR3 nucleotides read TGCGCCAGCTCCCTCAACGCGGGACAGGGCTATGGCTACACCTTC. It is translated as CASSLNAGQGYGYTF. Supplemented by reference TRBV5-1 and TRBJ1-2, the full variable domain reads KAGVTQTPRYLIKTRGQQVTLSCSPISGHRSVSWYQQTPGQGLQFLFEYFSETQRNKGNFPGRFSGRQFSNSRSEMNVSTLELGDSALYLCASSLNAGQGYGYTFGSGTRLTVV.

This rearrangement joins TRBV19 to TRBJ1-5; no clear D gene. Between the trimmed V and J ends, which lost 7 bases and 3 bases, there was a span of 16 bases. CDR1 LNHDA and CDR2 SQIVND come from the germline V gene (reference sequence). The CDR3 spans 15 residues. Here the CDR3 DNA reads TGTGCCAGTACTGAGAGTGGCACTTCCAATCAGCCCCAGCATTTT. It translates to CASTESGTSNQPQHF.

The V gene is TRBV5-5, the J gene TRBJ2-7, with 9 bases aligning to TRBD2. The CDR3 is 17 residues long. CDR1 is SGHKS and CDR2 is YYEKEE in the germline V gene (reference sequence). V gave up 2 bases and J gave up 1 base; unmatched junction bases: 10. CDR3 protein: CASSFLWVAGVSYEQYV. CDR3 in DNA: TGTGCCAGCAGCTTCCTTTGGGTAGCGGGGGTATCCTACGAGCAGTACGTC.

The rearrangement uses TRBV5-1 and TRBJ1-1, with D possibly being TRBD1 (6 bases). V was pared by 3 bases and J by 5 bases, with 17 bases between. CDR1 is SGHRS, CDR2 YFSETQ, per germline. This CDR3 has 15 residues. CDR3 protein: CASSSTGPWVTEAFF. DNA for the CDR3: TGCGCCAGCAGCTCCACAGGGCCGTGGGTAACTGAAGCTTTCTTT.

This clone has more than one count but fewer than ten. The chain has TRBV5-6 and TRBJ1-2; TRBD1 matches at 11 bases. Trimming removed 2 bases from V and 3 bases from J; junction bases left unmatched: 9. The CDR3 covers 17 residues. Germline CDR1 reads SGHDT; CDR2 reads YYEEEE. The CDR3 loop is CASSFPRTGGMHYGYTF. Written as DNA, the CDR3 is TGTGCCAGCAGCTTCCCGAGGACAGGGGGCATGCACTATGGCTACACCTTC.

V and J are TRBV7-8 and TRBJ1-5; the D gene is possibly TRBD1 (6 bases). Per the germline V gene, CDR1 is SGHVS and CDR2 is FQNEAQ. This CDR3 comprises 16 residues. Deletions cut 5 bases from V and 2 bases from J, with 16 bases between. DNA of the CDR3: TGTGCCAGCAGCCTACAGGGAGGGGTTGGCAATCAGCCCCAGCATTTT. Its protein product is CASSLQGGVGNQPQHF. Supplemented by reference TRBV7-8 and TRBJ1-5, the full variable domain reads GAGVSQSPRYKVAKRGQDVALRCDPISGHVSLFWYQQALGQGPEFLTYFQNEAQLDKSGLPSDRFFAERPEGSVSTLKIQRTQQEDSAVYLCASSLQGGVGNQPQHFGDGTRLSIL.

This clone was found once. The chain joins TRBV10-1 to TRBJ2-5; 12 bases agree with TRBD2. The CDR3 covers 18 residues. From germline, CDR1 is WNHNN and CDR2 SYGVQD (reference sequence). Unmatched junction bases numbered 9, after V lost 2 bases and J lost 2 bases. CDR3 residues: CASSERLAGDTKQETQYF. As DNA, the CDR3 is TGCGCCAGCAGTGAGCGACTAGCGGGGGATACAAAACAAGAGACCCAGTACTTC.

This clone was observed a single time. The junction does not match germline at one end; this may be a read error. The V call is TRBV4-1, the J call TRBJ1-1; possibly TRBD1 for D (6 bases). Germline loops: CDR1 MGHRA, CDR2 YSYEKL. The CDR3 is made up of 12 amino acids. The DNA for the CDR3 is TGCGCCAGCAACGGCGGACAGCCGAGTAGCGAATTT. Translation: CASNGGQPSSEF.

The V and J genes are TRBV7-2 and TRBJ1-1; tentatively, D is TRBD1 (5 bases). Germline loops: CDR1 SGHTA, CDR2 FQGNSA. There are 14 residues in the CDR3. V was cut by 1 base and J by 4 bases, with 10 bases left in between. Written as DNA, the CDR3 is TGTGCCAGCAGCTTAGGGCAGGGCTCCACTGAAGCTTTCTTT. Translating it yields CASSLGQGSTEAFF.

The chain carries TRBV5-4 and TRBJ2-6; D is perhaps TRBD1 (5 bases). The germline V gene has CDR1 SGHNT and CDR2 YYREEE (reference sequence). This CDR3 region has 16 residues. Trimming cost V 4 bases and J 0 bases, with 11 bases left between them. The CDR3 DNA reads as TGTGCCAGCAGCGTAGACAGTCTCTCTGGGGCCAACGTCCTGACTTTC. Its protein is CASSVDSLSGANVLTF. Variable domain in full (rest from reference TRBV5-4 and TRBJ2-6): ETGVTQSPTHLIKTRGQQVTLRCSSQSGHNTVSWYQQALGQGPQFIFQYYREEENGRGNFPPRFSGLQFPNYSSELNVNALELDDSALYLCASSVDSLSGANVLTFGAGSRLTVL.

The chain combines TRBV2 with TRBJ2-3; D is uncertain. Trimming removed 3 bases from V and 6 bases from J, with 7 bases in between. The germline gives CDR1 SNHLY, CDR2 FYNNEI. This CDR3 has 12 residues. CDR3 sequence reads: CASSDRFDTQYF. CDR3 sequence (DNA): TGTGCCAGCAGTGACAGGTTTGATACGCAGTATTTT.

This rearrangement joins TRBV20-1 to TRBJ2-7, with D unresolved. Between the trimmed V and J ends, which lost 5 bases and 2 bases, there was a span of 7 bases. This CDR3 is 11 amino acids long. CDR1 and CDR2 (germline): DFQATT, SNEGSKA (reference sequence). CDR3 nucleotide sequence: TGCAGTGCTGCCCGGACCTACGAGCAGTACTTC. It encodes CSAARTYEQYF.

This clone was counted only a few times. The rearrangement joins TRBV19 to TRBJ1-2; D gene unclear. In germline, CDR1 is LNHDA, CDR2 SQIVND (reference sequence). V was clipped by 0 bases and J by 6 bases, with 5 bases between them. The CDR3 is 12 amino acids. Here the CDR3 DNA reads TGTGCCAGTAGTATAGAAGGACATGGCTACACCTTC. This encodes CASSIEGHGYTF.

The chain employs TRBV6-6 and TRBJ2-1, with 8 bases that match TRBD2. After removal of 5 bases from V and 7 bases from J, the junction contained 7 bases not matched to a gene. CDR1 is MNHNY and CDR2 is SVGAGI in the germline V gene (reference sequence). The CDR3 loop spans 14 amino acids. The CDR3 coding sequence is TGTGCCAGCAGTCCCGGGGGGGCCGTGAATGAGCAGTTCTTC. Amino acid sequence: CASSPGGAVNEQFF.

Here the CDR3 reads CASSSRVLGSGANVLTF. CDR3 nucleotides: TGTGCCAGCAGCTCCAGGGTGTTAGGCTCTGGGGCCAACGTCCTGACTTTC. The rearrangement links TRBV7-8 to TRBJ2-6; D might be TRBD1 (5 bases). Trimming left V 4 bases short and J 0 bases short, with 13 bases between. Germline values: CDR1 SGHVS, CDR2 FQNEAQ. The CDR3 loop spans 17 amino acids.

This chain uses TRBV7-3 with TRBJ2-1; TRBD2 matches at 9 bases. The CDR3 runs to 17 residues. CDR1 is SGHTA, CDR2 FQGTGA, per germline. Losses at the gene ends were 2 bases for V and 5 bases for J; bases not matched to a gene: 10. The CDR3 sequence: CASSLGGASGANNEQFF. The CDR3 DNA sequence: TGTGCCAGCAGCTTAGGCGGGGCTAGCGGGGCGAACAATGAGCAGTTCTTC.

The rearrangement uses TRBV18 and TRBJ2-3; 8 nucleotides align to TRBD1. Trimming removed 6 bases from V and 4 bases from J; junction bases left unmatched: 6. This CDR3 is 14 amino acids long. Germline V CDR1 and CDR2: KGHSH, LQKENI. The CDR3: CASSYDRGPDTQYF. The CDR3 DNA reads as TGTGCCAGCTCGTACGACAGGGGCCCAGATACGCAGTATTTT.

The V and J genes are TRBV14 and TRBJ1-1; unclear D gene. The V gene lost 3 bases and the J gene lost 0 bases, with 8 bases spanning the gap. Germline assignment: CDR1 SGHDN and CDR2 FVKESK. This CDR3 comprises 14 residues. The CDR3 loop is CASSQRALNTEAFF. In DNA, the CDR3 is TGTGCCAGCAGCCAGAGGGCCTTGAACACTGAAGCTTTCTTT. Complete variable domain (other parts from reference TRBV14 and TRBJ1-1): EAGVTQFPSHSVIEKGQTVTLRCDPISGHDNLYWYRRVMGKEIKFLLHFVKESKQDESGMPNNRFLAERTGGTYSTLKVQPAELEDSGVYFCASSQRALNTEAFFGQGTRLTVV.

The genes are TRBV5-1 and TRBJ2-3; possible D gene TRBD2, 5 bases. The CDR3 contains 16 residues. CDR1 and CDR2 (germline): SGHRS, YFSETQ. V was pared by 7 bases and J by 4 bases, with 22 bases between. This chain's CDR3 is CASRFGNSGSADTQYF. The CDR3 DNA reads TGCGCCAGCCGATTCGGCAACAGCGGATCCGCAGATACGCAGTATTTT.

The chain recombines TRBV30 with TRBJ1-2; TRBD1 aligns across 7 bases. CDR3 length equals 12 residues. Germline-derived CDR1 and CDR2 are GTSNPN and SVGIG (reference sequence). The junction had 6 bases not matched to a gene; V was cut back by 5 bases and J by 6 bases. The CDR3 bases are TGTGCCTGGCTCGGACAGGAGAATGGCTACACCTTC. This sequence encodes CAWLGQENGYTF.

The genes are TRBV6-6 and TRBJ1-3; 8 positions agree with TRBD1. Looked up from germline, CDR1 is MNHNY and CDR2 is SVGAGI (reference sequence). This CDR3 comprises 12 residues. V was pared by 5 bases and J by 9 bases, with 3 bases of the junction left unmatched. CDR3 amino acids: CASSLDRGTIYF. The CDR3 nucleotides read TGTGCCAGCAGTCTCGACAGGGGCACCATATATTTT.

This clone was detected a few times. The rearrangement links TRBV4-2 to TRBJ2-3, with D tentatively TRBD2 (5 bases). V lost 3 bases and J lost 1, with 8 bases in between. The CDR3 is 14 amino acids. From germline, CDR1 is LGHNA and CDR2 YNFKEQ. Written as DNA, the CDR3 is TGTGCCAGCAGCCACTGGGGAGGCACAGATACGCAGTATTTT. Residues: CASSHWGGTDTQYF.

The rearrangement links TRBV6-6 to TRBJ2-7; 7 bases align to TRBD1. Unmatched junction bases numbered 14, after V lost 2 bases and J lost 7 bases. The CDR3 has 16 amino acids. Germline V gene sequence: CDR1 MNHNY, CDR2 SVGAGI (reference sequence). The CDR3 DNA sequence: TGTGCCAGCAGTTACCCCCTAGCCAGGGGGACGGGAGAGCAGTACTTC. Its translation: CASSYPLARGTGEQYF.

The chain couples TRBV5-1 to TRBJ2-3; 10 bases are shared with TRBD2. Germline V gene data show CDR1 as SGHRS and CDR2 as YFSETQ. CDR3 size: 17 residues. V shed 0 bases and J 0 bases; nucleotides not matched to a gene: 4. The CDR3 region has the DNA TGCGCCAGCAGCTTGGATAGCGGGGGGTCTAGCACAGATACGCAGTATTTT. This encodes CASSLDSGGSSTDTQYF.

The DNA of the CDR3 is TGTGCCAGTAGTATAGGGAGGGGCGTCATCGTTGAAGCTTTCTTT. Protein product: CASSIGRGVIVEAFF. V gene TRBV19 combines with J gene TRBJ1-1, with D perhaps TRBD1 (5 bases). The V and J ends lost 1 base and 7 bases respectively, with 16 bases between them. Per the germline V gene, CDR1 is LNHDA and CDR2 is SQIVND (reference sequence). The CDR3 is 15 residues long.